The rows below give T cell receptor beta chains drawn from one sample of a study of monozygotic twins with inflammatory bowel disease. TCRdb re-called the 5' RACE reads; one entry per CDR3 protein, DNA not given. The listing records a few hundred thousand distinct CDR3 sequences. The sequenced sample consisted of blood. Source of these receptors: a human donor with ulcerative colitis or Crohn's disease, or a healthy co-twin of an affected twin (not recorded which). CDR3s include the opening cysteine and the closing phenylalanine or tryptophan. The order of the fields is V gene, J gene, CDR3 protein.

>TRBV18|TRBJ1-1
CASSPIGSSNTEAFF
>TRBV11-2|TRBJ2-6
CASSLSVGQGTGANVLTF
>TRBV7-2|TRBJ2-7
CASSLTSGGAYEQYF
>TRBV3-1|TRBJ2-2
CASSQLGGAGPTGELFF
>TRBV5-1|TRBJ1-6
CASSLASSRGSPLHF
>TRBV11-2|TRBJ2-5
CASSLELGGTQYF
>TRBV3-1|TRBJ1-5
CASSQDSISSQPQHF
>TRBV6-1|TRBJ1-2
CASSIQGQGIRSYGYTF
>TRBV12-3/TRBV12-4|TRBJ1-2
CASSFGRGQGHYGYTF
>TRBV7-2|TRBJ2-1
CASSLSGNQGEQFF
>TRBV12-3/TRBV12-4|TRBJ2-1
CASSFGLAGEQFF
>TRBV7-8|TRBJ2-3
CASSVGVRDLYVPDTQYF
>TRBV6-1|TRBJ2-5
CASSHLRVGAQETQYF
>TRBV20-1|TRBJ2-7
CSASQGTGGPYEQYF
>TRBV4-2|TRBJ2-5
CASSRGELQETQYF
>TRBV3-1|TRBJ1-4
CASSQELRGQDEKLFF
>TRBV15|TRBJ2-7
CATSNERDKTYEQYF
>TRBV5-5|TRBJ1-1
CASSSGRTNTEAFF